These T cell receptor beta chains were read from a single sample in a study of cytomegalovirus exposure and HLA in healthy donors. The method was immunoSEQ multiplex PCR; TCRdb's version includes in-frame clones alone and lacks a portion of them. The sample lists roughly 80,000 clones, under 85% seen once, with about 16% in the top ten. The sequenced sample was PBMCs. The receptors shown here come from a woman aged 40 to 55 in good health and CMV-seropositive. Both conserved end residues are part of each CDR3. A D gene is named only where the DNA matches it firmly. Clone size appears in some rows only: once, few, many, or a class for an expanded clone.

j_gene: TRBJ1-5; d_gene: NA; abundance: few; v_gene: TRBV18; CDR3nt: TGTGCCAGCTCACCAGCCCAGTTCAGCAATCAGCCCCAGCATTTT; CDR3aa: CASSPAQFSNQPQHF
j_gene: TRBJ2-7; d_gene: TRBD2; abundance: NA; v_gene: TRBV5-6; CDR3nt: TGTGCCAGCAGCTTGGGGATTAGCGGGTGGGGCTACGAGCAGTACTTC; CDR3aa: CASSLGISGWGYEQYF
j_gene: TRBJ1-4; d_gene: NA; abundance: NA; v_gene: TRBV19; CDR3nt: TGTGCCAGTAGCCCGGGGATTGAAAAACTGTTTTTT; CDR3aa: CASSPGIEKLFF
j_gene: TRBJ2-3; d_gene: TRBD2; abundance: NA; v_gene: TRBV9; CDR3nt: TGTGCCAGCAGCCCTAGCTACGGGGGGGCAGATACGCAGTATTTT; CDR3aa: CASSPSYGGADTQYF
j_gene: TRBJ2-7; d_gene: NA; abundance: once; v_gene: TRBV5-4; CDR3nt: TGTGCCAGCAGCAAGCAGGGTAGCTCCTACGAGCAGTACTTC; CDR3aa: CASSKQGSSYEQYF
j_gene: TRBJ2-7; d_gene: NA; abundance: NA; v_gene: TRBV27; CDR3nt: TGTGCCAGCAGCTGGACAGAGGGCTACGAGCAGTACTTC; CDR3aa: CASSWTEGYEQYF
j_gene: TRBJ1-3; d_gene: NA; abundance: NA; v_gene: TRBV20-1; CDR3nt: TGCAGTGCTAGAGCAGGAAACACCATATATTTT; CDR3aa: CSARAGNTIYF
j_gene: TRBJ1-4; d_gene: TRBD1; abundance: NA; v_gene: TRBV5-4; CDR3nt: TGTGCCAGCAGCTTCTCCGGGACAGGGGGTGAAAAACTGTTTTTT; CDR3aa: CASSFSGTGGEKLFF
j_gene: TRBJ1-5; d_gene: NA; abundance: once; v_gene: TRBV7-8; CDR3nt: TGTGCCAGCAGCTTGAGACAGTCCCATCAGCCCCAGCATTTT; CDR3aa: CASSLRQSHQPQHF
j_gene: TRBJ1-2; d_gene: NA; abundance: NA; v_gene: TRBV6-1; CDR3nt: TGTGCCAGCAGTGAATCAGAGGACAGATACTATGGCTACACCTTC; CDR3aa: CASSESEDRYYGYTF
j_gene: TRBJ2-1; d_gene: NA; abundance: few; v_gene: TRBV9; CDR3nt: TGTGCCAGCAGCGTCAGCGGGCAAGGCTCCTACAATGAGCAGTTCTTC; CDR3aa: CASSVSGQGSYNEQFF
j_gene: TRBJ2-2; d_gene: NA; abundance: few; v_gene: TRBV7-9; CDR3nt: TGTGCCAGCAGCTTAATACAGGGAAACACCGGGGAGCTGTTTTTT; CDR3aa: CASSLIQGNTGELFF
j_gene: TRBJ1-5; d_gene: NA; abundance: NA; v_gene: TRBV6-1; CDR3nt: TGTGCCAGCAGTGCAGGGGTTAGCAATCAGCCCCAGCATTTT; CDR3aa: CASSAGVSNQPQHF
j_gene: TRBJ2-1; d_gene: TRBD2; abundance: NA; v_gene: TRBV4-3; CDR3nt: TGCGCCAGCAGCCGATTGACTAGCGGGGACTCCTACAATGAGCAGTTCTTC; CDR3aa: CASSRLTSGDSYNEQFF
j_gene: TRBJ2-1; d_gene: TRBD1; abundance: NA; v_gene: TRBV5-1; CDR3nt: TGCGCCAGCAGCTTTGACCGGGACAGGGTTTCCGATGAGCAGTTCTTC; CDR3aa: CASSFDRDRVSDEQFF
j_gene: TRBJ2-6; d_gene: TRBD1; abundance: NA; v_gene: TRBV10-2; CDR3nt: TGCGCCAGCAGTGAGACAGGGGCTGGGGCCAACGTCCTGACTTTC; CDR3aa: CASSETGAGANVLTF
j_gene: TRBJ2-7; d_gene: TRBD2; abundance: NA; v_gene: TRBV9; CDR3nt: TGTGCCAGCAGCACGGGACTAGCGGGAGTCGCCGAGCAGTACTTC; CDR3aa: CASSTGLAGVAEQYF
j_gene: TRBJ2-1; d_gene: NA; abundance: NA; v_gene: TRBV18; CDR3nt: TGTGCCAGCTCCCCCGAAGGGGGACATGCCTTCTACAATGAGCAGTTCTTC; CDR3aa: CASSPEGGHAFYNEQFF
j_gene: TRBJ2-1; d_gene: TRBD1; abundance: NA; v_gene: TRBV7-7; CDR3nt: TGTGCTAGCAGCTTAGATGCGAGGACAGGTTACAATGAGCAGTTCTTC; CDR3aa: CASSLDARTGYNEQFF
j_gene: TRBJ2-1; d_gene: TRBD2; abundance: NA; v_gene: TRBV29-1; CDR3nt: TGCAGCGTTCTTACTAGCGCCAATGAGCAGTTCTTC; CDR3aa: CSVLTSANEQFF
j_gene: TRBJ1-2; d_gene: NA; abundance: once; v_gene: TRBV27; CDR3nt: TGTGCCAGCAGTTCCCTCGAACAGGTCCTCTATGGCTACACCTTC; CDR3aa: CASSSLEQVLYGYTF
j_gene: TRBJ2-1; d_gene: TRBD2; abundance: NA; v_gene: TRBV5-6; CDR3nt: TGTGCCAGCGACCGAGCAGCGGGAGGGAAAAAGCAGTTCTTC; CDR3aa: CASDRAAGGKKQFF
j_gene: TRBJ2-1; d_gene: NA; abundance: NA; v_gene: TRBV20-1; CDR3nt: TGCAGTGCTAGAGATGATAGTGAGCAGTTCTTC; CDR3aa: CSARDDSEQFF
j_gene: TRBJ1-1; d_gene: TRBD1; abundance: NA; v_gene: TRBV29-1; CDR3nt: TGCAGCGTCACGACCCGACGCGAACAGGGGGCTGAAGCTTTCTTT; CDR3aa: CSVTTRREQGAEAFF
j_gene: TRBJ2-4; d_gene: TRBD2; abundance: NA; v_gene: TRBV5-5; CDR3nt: TGTGCCAGCAGCCCGACTAGCGCCTGGGCCAAAAACATTCAGTACTTC; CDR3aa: CASSPTSAWAKNIQYF
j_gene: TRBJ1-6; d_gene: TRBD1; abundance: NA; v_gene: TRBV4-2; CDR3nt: TGTGCCAGCAGCCCGAGGACAGGGATCCCTTCACCCCTCCACTTT; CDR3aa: CASSPRTGIPSPLHF
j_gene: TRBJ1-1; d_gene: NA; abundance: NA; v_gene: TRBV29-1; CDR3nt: TGCAGCGTTGAAAACAGGCTGAACACTGAAGCTTTCTTT; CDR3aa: CSVENRLNTEAFF
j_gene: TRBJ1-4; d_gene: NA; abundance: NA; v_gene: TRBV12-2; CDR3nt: TGTGCAAGTCGAAGGGACAGGGGTCTTGAAAAACTGTTTTTT; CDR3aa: CASRRDRGLEKLFF
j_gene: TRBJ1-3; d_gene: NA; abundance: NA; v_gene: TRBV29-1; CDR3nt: TGCAGCGTTGCTAAGGGAAACACCATATATTTT; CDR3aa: CSVAKGNTIYF
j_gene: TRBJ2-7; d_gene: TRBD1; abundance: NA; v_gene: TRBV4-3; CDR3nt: TGCGCCAGCAGCCAGTCCGGGACAGGGTTATACGAGCAGTACTTC; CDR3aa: CASSQSGTGLYEQYF
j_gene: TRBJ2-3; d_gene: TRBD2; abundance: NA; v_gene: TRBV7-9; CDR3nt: TGTGCCAGCAGCAGACCTAGCGGAAGCACAGATACGCAGTATTTT; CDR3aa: CASSRPSGSTDTQYF
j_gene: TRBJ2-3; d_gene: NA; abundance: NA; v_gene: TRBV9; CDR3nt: TGTGCCAGCAGCCCCAGTGGGAGCGACACAGATACGCAGTATTTT; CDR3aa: CASSPSGSDTDTQYF
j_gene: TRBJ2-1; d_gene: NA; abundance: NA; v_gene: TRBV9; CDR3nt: TGTGCCAGCAGCGTAGCCCCTACAACTAGCCACAATGAGCAGTTCTTC; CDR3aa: CASSVAPTTSHNEQFF
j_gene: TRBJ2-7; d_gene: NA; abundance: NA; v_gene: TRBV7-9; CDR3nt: TGTTCCAGCAGCTTAGCGCAGATAGGGGTTGGGGAGCAGTACTTC; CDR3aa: CSSSLAQIGVGEQYF
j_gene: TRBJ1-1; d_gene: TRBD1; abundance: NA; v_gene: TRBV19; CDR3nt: TGTGCCAGTAGTCCTTTCCCCCTCCAGGGGGTTATGAACACTGAAGCTTTCTTT; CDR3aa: CASSPFPLQGVMNTEAFF
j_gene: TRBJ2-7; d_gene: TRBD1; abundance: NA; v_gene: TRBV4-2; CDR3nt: TGTGCCAGCAGCCAAAACAGCTGGGACAGGGGCTCCTACGAGCAGTACTTC; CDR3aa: CASSQNSWDRGSYEQYF
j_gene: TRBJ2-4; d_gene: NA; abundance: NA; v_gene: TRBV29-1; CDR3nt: TGCAGCGTTAGGGACAACAAAAACATTCAGTACTTC; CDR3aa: CSVRDNKNIQYF
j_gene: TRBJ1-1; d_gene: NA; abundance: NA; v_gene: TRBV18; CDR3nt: TGTGCCAGCTCACCCGTCGTTGGGGGCGGCAGCACTGAAGCTTTCTTT; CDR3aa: CASSPVVGGGSTEAFF
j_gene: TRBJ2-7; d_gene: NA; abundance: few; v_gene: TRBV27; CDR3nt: TGTGCCAGCAGTCGGGGGAACGAGCAGTACTTC; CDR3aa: CASSRGNEQYF
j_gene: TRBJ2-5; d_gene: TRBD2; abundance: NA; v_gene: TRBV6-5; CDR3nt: TGTGCCAGCAGTTATACGCGGGGGGCCAAAGAGACCCAGTACTTC; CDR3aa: CASSYTRGAKETQYF
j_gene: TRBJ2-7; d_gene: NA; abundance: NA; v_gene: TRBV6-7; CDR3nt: TGTGCCAGCAGTTACTTGTTTGGGGCTTCCTACGAGCAGTACTTC; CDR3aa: CASSYLFGASYEQYF
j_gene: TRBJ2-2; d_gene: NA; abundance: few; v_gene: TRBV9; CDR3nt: TGTGCCAGCGCCCTAGGGGAAACCGGGGAGCTGTTTTTT; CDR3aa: CASALGETGELFF
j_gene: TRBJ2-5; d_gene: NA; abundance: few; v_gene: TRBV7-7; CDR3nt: TGTGCTAGCAGCACGGGGGAGACCCAGTACTTC; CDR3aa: CASSTGETQYF
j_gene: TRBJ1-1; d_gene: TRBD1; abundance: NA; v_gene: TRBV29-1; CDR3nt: TGCAGCGTTAGGGGACAGCGAATGAACACTGAAGCTTTCTTT; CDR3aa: CSVRGQRMNTEAFF
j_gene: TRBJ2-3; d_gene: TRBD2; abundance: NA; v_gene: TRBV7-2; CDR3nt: TGTGCCAGCAGCTTAGCGCTGAGGGGACTAGCGGAACATAGCACAGATACGCAGTATTTT; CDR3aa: CASSLALRGLAEHSTDTQYF
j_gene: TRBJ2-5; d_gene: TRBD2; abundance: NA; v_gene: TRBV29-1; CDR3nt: TGCAGCGTGAAACCCCCCCTAGCGGGGTACAACGGGACCCAGTACTTC; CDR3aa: CSVKPPLAGYNGTQYF
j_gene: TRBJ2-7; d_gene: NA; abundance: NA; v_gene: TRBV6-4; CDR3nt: TGTGCCAGCAGTGACCCGATGGAGGGTCAAGACGAGCAGTACTTC; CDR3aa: CASSDPMEGQDEQYF
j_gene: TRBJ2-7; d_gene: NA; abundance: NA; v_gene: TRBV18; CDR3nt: TGTGCCAGCTCACTAGGACAGTACTACGAGCAGTACTTC; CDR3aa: CASSLGQYYEQYF
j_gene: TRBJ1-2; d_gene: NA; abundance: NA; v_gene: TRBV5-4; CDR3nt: TGTGCCAGCAGCTTTTCCCAGGCGAACTATGGCTACACCTTC; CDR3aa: CASSFSQANYGYTF
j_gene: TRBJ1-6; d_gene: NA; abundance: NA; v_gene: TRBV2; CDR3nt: TGTGCCAGCAGTGAGATGCAGGGTGCGCCCCTCCACTTT; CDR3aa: CASSEMQGAPLHF
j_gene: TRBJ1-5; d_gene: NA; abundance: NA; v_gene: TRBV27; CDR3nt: TGTGCCAGCAGCTGGACGGCGGGGCAGCCCCAGCATTTT; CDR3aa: CASSWTAGQPQHF
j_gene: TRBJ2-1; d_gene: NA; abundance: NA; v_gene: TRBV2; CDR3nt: TGTGCCAGCAGTGGTCAGTACAATGAGCAGTTCTTC; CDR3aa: CASSGQYNEQFF
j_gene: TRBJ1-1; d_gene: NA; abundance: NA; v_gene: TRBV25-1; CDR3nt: TGTGCCAGCAGTGGTGGGAGGGCTCGGACTGAAGCTTTCTTT; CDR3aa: CASSGGRARTEAFF
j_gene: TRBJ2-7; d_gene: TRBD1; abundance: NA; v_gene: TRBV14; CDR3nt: TGTGCCAGCAGCCAAGCCCCCGGGACAGGGGTTGGTGAGCAGTACTTC; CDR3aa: CASSQAPGTGVGEQYF
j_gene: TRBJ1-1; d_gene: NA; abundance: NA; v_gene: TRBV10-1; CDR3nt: TGCGCCAGCAGTGCCAGGCCGGGGACTCTGAACACTGAAGCTTTCTTT; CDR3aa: CASSARPGTLNTEAFF
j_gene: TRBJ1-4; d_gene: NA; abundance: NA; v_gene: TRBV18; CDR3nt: TGTGCCAGCTCACCACCGGGGGGGAATAATGAAAAACTGTTTTTT; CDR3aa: CASSPPGGNNEKLFF
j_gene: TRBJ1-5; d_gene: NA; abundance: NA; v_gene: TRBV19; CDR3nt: TGTGCCAGTAGTCCCGGAGGGGATAGCAATCAGCCCCAGCATTTT; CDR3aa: CASSPGGDSNQPQHF